Below, 8 T cell receptor beta chains from the same sample are listed, as sequenced in a study of CD8 T cells in ankylosing spondylitis. TCRdb re-derived calls from the 5' RACE reads in MiXCR, one entry per CDR3 protein. The sample lists roughly 250,000 distinct CDR3 sequences, approximately 9% occurring once. Sequenced: blood, either unsorted or a sorted T cell fraction (not recorded which). The receptors were sampled from a male donor with ankylosing spondylitis or in good health (not recorded which).

This clonotype was counted at least ten times. The chain has TRBV20-1 and TRBJ1-4; D is undetermined. With 3 bases removed from V and 7 bases from J, the gap between germline ends came to 9 bases. The CDR3 has 12 residues. Germline V gene data show CDR1 as DFQATT and CDR2 as SNEGSKA (reference sequence). The CDR3 region has the DNA TGCAGTGCTAGGGCGGAGGGTGAAAAACTGTTTTTT. Encoded protein: CSARAEGEKLFF.

This clonotype has a count of ten or more. The genes are TRBV6-5 and TRBJ2-5; D possibly corresponds to TRBD2 (5 bases). Germline CDR1 reads MNHEY; CDR2 reads SVGAGI. Trimming removed 3 bases at V and 0 bases at J, with 8 bases between. The CDR3 is made up of 14 amino acids. The chain's CDR3 is CASSYRRYQETQYF. In DNA, the CDR3 is TGTGCCAGCAGTTATAGGAGGTACCAAGAGACCCAGTACTTC.

The V call is TRBV13, the J call TRBJ2-7; no clear D gene. Germline V gene sequence: CDR1 PRHDT, CDR2 FYEKMQ (reference sequence). Deletions cut 0 bases from V and 3 bases from J, with 9 bases between. This CDR3 has 14 amino acids. In DNA, the CDR3 is TGTGCCAGCAGCTTAGGAGGAAAACTCTACGAGCAGTACTTC. The encoded protein is CASSLGGKLYEQYF.

The chain links TRBV7-3 to TRBJ1-1; 7 bases agree with TRBD1. This CDR3 contains 15 residues. Looked up from germline, CDR1 is SGHTA and CDR2 is FQGTGA. V lost 5 bases to trimming and J lost 6 bases; unmatched junction nucleotides: 12. The CDR3 coding sequence is TGTGCCAGCAGCATCAGGGGGGGACCCTTCGCTGAAGCTTTCTTT. Its protein is CASSIRGGPFAEAFF.

This clonotype was detected many times. The V gene is TRBV6-2 or TRBV6-3, the J gene TRBJ2-6, with TRBD1 as a possible D gene (5 bases). This CDR3 has 16 residues. From germline, CDR1 is MNHEY and CDR2 SVGEGT. Trimming removed 0 bases from V and 4 bases from J, with 10 bases in between. The CDR3 here is CASSYSKGLGANVLTF. CDR3 coding DNA: TGTGCCAGCAGTTACTCGAAGGGGTTAGGGGCCAACGTCCTGACTTTC.

The sample holds many counts of this clonotype. J is TRBJ2-1 and V is TRBV5-5; a weak D match, TRBD2 (6 bases). Germline V CDR1 and CDR2: SGHKS, YYEKEE (reference sequence). This CDR3 contains 14 residues. Between the trimmed V and J ends, which lost 3 bases and 7 bases, there was a span of 14 bases. The CDR3 sequence: CASSSGDWRNEQFF. The DNA for the CDR3 is TGTGCCAGCAGCTCGGGGGACTGGCGAAATGAGCAGTTCTTC.

In this sample, this clonotype turned up a few times. The CDR3 here is CASSPIDRGNTEAFF. The CDR3 DNA reads TGTGCCAGCAGCCCCATCGACAGGGGGAACACTGAAGCTTTCTTT. This chain joins TRBV7-9 and TRBJ1-1; 8 nucleotides agree with TRBD1. Germline lookup yields CDR1 SEHNR and CDR2 FQNEAQ (reference sequence). The CDR3 consists of 15 residues. Trimming took 5 bases from V and 1 from J; bases not matched to a gene: 6.

This clonotype was counted ten times or more. The chain is built from TRBV12-3 or TRBV12-4 and TRBJ2-7, with a weak D call TRBD2 (5 bases). There are 15 residues in the CDR3. Trimming took off 5 bases at V and 2 bases at J, with 16 bases between the two ends. This CDR3 reads CASSRGRLEAYEQYF. CDR3 sequence (DNA): TGTGCCAGCAGTCGCGGGCGGCTAGAAGCCTACGAGCAGTACTTC.